These 6 T cell receptor beta chains were sequenced from one sample in a study of cytomegalovirus exposure and HLA in healthy donors. The PCR employed 60 Vbeta primers together with 13 Jbeta primers. Here immunoSEQ multiplex PCR was the method, and the copy in TCRdb shows in-frame clones only, minus some. The profile covers about 190,000 clones, with around 77% appearing a single time and roughly 1.6% taken by the ten largest. The sequencing sample was made of PBMCs. The source is a woman aged 18-30 years in good health and CMV-seronegative.

The rearrangement uses TRBV28 and TRBJ1-6; D uncertain. The CDR3 spans 11 residues. Trimming stripped 3 bases from V and 11 bases from J, with 5 bases between. Germline CDR1 is MDHEN and CDR2 is SYDVKM. The CDR3 spells CASSFFPPLHF. CDR3 nucleotides: TGTGCCAGCAGTTTCTTCCCACCCCTCCACTTT. Variable domain in full (rest from reference TRBV28 and TRBJ1-6): DVKVTQSSRYLVKRTGEKVFLECVQDMDHENMFWYRQDPGLGLRLIYFSYDVKMKEKGDIPEGYSVSREKKERFSLILESASTNQTSMYLCASSFFPPLHFGNGTRLTVT.

The chain recombines TRBV6-5 with TRBJ2-7; 11 positions agree with TRBD2. Germline assignment: CDR1 MNHEY and CDR2 SVGAGI. The junction had 9 bases not matched to a gene; V was cut back by 6 bases and J by 5 bases. The CDR3 is 15 amino acids. CDR3 coding DNA: TGTGCCAGCAGCCAGTTAGCGGGGGGGCCACACGAGCAGTACTTC. It codes for CASSQLAGGPHEQYF.

This chain uses TRBV5-6 with TRBJ2-1; 8 positions agree with TRBD2. CDR3 length: 17 amino acids. Trimming took 4 bases from V and 0 from J; bases not matched to a gene: 9. CDR1 and CDR2 (germline): SGHDT, YYEEEE. The DNA of the CDR3 is TGTGCCAGCAGCCCCCCATTAGCGGGGAGCTCCTACAATGAGCAGTTCTTC. It codes for CASSPPLAGSSYNEQFF.

The J gene is TRBJ2-5, the V gene TRBV19, with 8 nucleotides matching TRBD1. Germline V gives CDR1 LNHDA, CDR2 SQIVND (reference sequence). Unmatched junction bases numbered 5, after V lost 3 bases and J lost 5 bases. This CDR3 is built from 14 residues. CDR3 residues: CASSIQGAQETQYF. The CDR3 region has the DNA TGTGCCAGTAGTATCCAGGGGGCACAGGAGACCCAGTACTTC.

This clone has only a few counts. The J gene is TRBJ2-3, the V gene TRBV19, with D maybe TRBD2 (6 bases). Germline V CDR1 and CDR2: LNHDA, SQIVND (reference sequence). Trimming took off 10 bases at V and 4 bases at J, with 21 bases between the two ends. This CDR3 is 15 amino acids long. This CDR3 reads CANLTRGKEADTQYF. For the CDR3, the DNA is TGTGCCAACCTAACTCGGGGGAAAGAGGCAGATACGCAGTATTTT.

The chain links TRBV5-1 to TRBJ1-1, with TRBD1 matching 9 bases. The ends lost 1 base at V and 5 bases at J; junction bases unmatched: 6. Germline CDR1 SGHRS, CDR2 YFSETQ. The CDR3 is made up of 15 amino acids. CDR3 protein: CASSLSQGARTEAFF. The CDR3 DNA sequence: TGCGCCAGCAGCTTGTCACAGGGGGCCAGGACTGAAGCTTTCTTT.